The rows below give T cell receptor beta chains drawn from one sample of a study of blood T cell repertoires in COVID-19. Repertoires were generated with immunoSEQ multiplex PCR, while TCRdb's copy carries only in-frame clones and drops some. The table shows approximately 160,000 clones, with 84% occurring only once. The sample taken for sequencing was PBMCs or T cells enriched from blood (not recorded which). Receptor source: a woman between 50 and 59 years old who had recovered from COVID-19. Both conserved end residues are part of each CDR3.

cdr3_length,j_call,v_call,cdr3_aa
15,TRBJ1-6,TRBV7-2,CASSLVQGPNSPLHF
16,TRBJ1-6,TRBV3-1/TRBV3-2,CASSQAGATYNSPLHF
13,TRBJ1-2,TRBV5-4,CASSFGANYGYTF
16,TRBJ2-7,TRBV20-1,CSASILGGTDSLEQYF
19,TRBJ2-2,TRBV5-1,CASSSVLKSTGANTGELFF
13,TRBJ1-6,TRBV10-3,CAITDSFNSPLHF
15,TRBJ1-2,TRBV10-3,CAISEWGQGGTGYTF
17,TRBJ1-5,TRBV28,CASSRQGENYSNQPQHF
17,TRBJ1-5,TRBV27,CASRSLTGNWASGPQHF
13,TRBJ1-1,TRBV7-2,CASSSYLNTEAFF
14,TRBJ2-3,TRBV7-9,CASSLPGGPDTQYF
13,TRBJ2-7,TRBV28,CASSDRAHYEQYF
14,TRBJ2-7,TRBV6-2/TRBV6-3,CASSYDGSPYEQYF
15,TRBJ2-2,TRBV25-1,CASSEAQGPTGELFF
16,TRBJ2-5,TRBV5-4,CATQTSGSVKKETQYF
13,TRBJ2-3,TRBV5-1,CASSLDQRDTQYF
14,TRBJ1-5,TRBV28,CASSLGISNQPQHF
14,TRBJ2-2,TRBV7-7,CASSLEGGVTELFF
15,TRBJ2-3,TRBV5-4,CASSRTSGSTDTQYF
15,TRBJ2-3,TRBV12-5,CASGLGGTRTDTQYF
20,TRBJ2-7,TRBV4-1,CASSPHQNPGQDFFTYEQYF
16,TRBJ2-5,TRBV7-9,CASSFRPGTVWETQYF
18,TRBJ2-1,TRBV5-6,CASSSRPGGGRAYNEQFF
14,TRBJ1-5,TRBV18,CASSPQAADQPQHF
17,TRBJ1-1,TRBV12-5,CASGFSTGGGTGTEAFF
16,TRBJ2-1,TRBV11-3,CASSSRTSGRSNEQFF
13,TRBJ2-7,TRBV12-3/TRBV12-4,CASSLSGTNEQYF
16,TRBJ2-1,TRBV5-1,CASSLNSGTGYNEQFF
11,TRBJ1-1,TRBV20-1,CSAVSRGEAFF
16,TRBJ2-1,TRBV5-1,CASSLGGQGGRNEQFF
12,TRBJ2-1,TRBV28,CASSSLSTMRVF
13,TRBJ1-2,TRBV7-9,CASSFWDRDGYTF
13,TRBJ1-3,TRBV20-1,CSASAGTGNTIYF
15,TRBJ2-3,TRBV11-2,CASRSPWTGTDTQYF
11,TRBJ2-3,TRBV20-1,CSAGVVNTQYF
14,TRBJ1-1,TRBV29-1,CSVGGQTMNTEAFF
15,TRBJ2-1,TRBV5-1,CASSPRGLPEGEQFF
13,TRBJ1-1,TRBV11-3,CASSSGGRGEAFF
17,TRBJ2-7,TRBV28,CASSQAGLAGPPYEQYF
12,TRBJ1-2,TRBV4-3,CASSPGQGGYTF
14,TRBJ1-1,TRBV18,CASSSDARDTEAFF
12,TRBJ2-7,TRBV12-3/TRBV12-4,CASSMIQGKQYF
12,TRBJ2-1,TRBV18,CASSPQRNEQFF
16,TRBJ1-6,TRBV6-5,CASSYSRGSYNSPLHF
13,TRBJ1-1,TRBV10-3,CAISAIGDTEAFF
15,TRBJ2-2,TRBV5-6,CASSLGQTNTGELFF
16,TRBJ2-3,TRBV5-4,CASSQFLQGTADTQYF
14,TRBJ2-5,TRBV6-5,CASKQGGQGETQYF
15,TRBJ1-4,TRBV7-9,CASSLVFGEPEKLFF
17,TRBJ2-1,TRBV11-2,CASSSPYSAGGSNEQFF
14,TRBJ2-7,TRBV7-9,CASSLGGGPSEQYF
14,TRBJ2-6,TRBV2,CASSGTAGANVLTF
15,TRBJ2-7,TRBV9,CASSRRLAGPNEQYF
18,TRBJ1-2,TRBV9,CASSTHLKPTGANYGYTF
16,TRBJ1-6,TRBV7-8,CASSLMSQGVNSPLHF
13,TRBJ1-6,TRBV27,CASTTRGNSPLHF
13,TRBJ2-1,TRBV7-3,CASSAQVAGEQFF
14,TRBJ1-6,TRBV7-2,CASSLARQGSRLHF